This T cell receptor beta chain emerged from a study of Ad26.COV2.S vaccination and SARS-CoV-2 variants. The overall study: The trial was COV1001 and the donor's arm was Ad26.COV2.S. Study-wide points: Total T cell responses were possibly underestimated by TCR breadth and depth analyses. Marked by substantial breadth, spike-specific CD8+ and CD4+ T cell responses were reportedly seen after vaccination.

A word on this clone: Its specificity is unknown.

This table comes from immunoSEQ multiplex PCR, and its TCRdb copy is limited to in-frame clones, with some not included. The sample has around 300,000 clones, roughly 89% seen once. The CDR3 consists of 16 residues. Treatment indicated: around 19 received Ad26.COV2.S at low or high dose, single or two shots; 5 received placebo; per-sample allocation not given. The samples were gathered on day 63 after the first injection of vaccine or placebo. At a Boston site, the person donating was an adult of 18-55 years. The receptor was isolated from a person between 18 and 60 years old who received the Ad26.COV2.S COVID-19 vaccine or a placebo. The sample here was peripheral blood, taken in a trial of Ad26.COV2.S vaccine versus placebo. This sequence joins TRBV21-1 and TRBJ2-7; the listed D gene, TRBD1, was not tested against the DNA. TRBV21-1 is termed a pseudogene. The CDR3 nucleotides read TGTGCCAGCAGCCTTCCCGGGACAGGGTACAACTACGAGCAGTACTTC. Translation gives CASSLPGTGYNYEQYF.